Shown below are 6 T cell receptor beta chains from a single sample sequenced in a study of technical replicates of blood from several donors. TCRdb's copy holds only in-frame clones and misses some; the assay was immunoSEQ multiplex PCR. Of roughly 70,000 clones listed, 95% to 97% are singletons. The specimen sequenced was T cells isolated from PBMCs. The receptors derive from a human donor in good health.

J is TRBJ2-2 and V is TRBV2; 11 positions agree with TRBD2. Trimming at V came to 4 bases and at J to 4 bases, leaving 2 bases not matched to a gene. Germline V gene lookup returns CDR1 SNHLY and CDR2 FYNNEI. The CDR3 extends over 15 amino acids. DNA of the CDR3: TGTGCCAGCAGTGGGGGACTAGCGGCCACCGGGGAGCTGTTTTTT. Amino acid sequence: CASSGGLAATGELFF.

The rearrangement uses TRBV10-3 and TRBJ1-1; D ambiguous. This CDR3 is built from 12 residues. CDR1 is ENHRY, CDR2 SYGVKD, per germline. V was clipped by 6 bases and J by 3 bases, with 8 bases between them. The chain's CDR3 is CAIRAGYTEAFF. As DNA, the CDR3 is TGTGCCATCAGGGCAGGCTACACTGAAGCTTTCTTT.

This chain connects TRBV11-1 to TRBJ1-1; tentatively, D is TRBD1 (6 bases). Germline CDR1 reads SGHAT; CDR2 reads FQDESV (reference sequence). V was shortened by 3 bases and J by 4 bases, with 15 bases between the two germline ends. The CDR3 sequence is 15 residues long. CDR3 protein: CASSLVLTGTTEAFF. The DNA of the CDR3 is TGTGCCAGCAGCTTGGTTCTTACAGGGACCACTGAAGCTTTCTTT. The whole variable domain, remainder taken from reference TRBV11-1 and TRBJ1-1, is EAEVAQSPRYKITEKSQAVAFWCDPISGHATLYWYRQILGQGPELLVQFQDESVVDDSQLPKDRFSAERLKGVDSTLKIQPAELGDSAMYLCASSLVLTGTTEAFFGQGTRLTVV.

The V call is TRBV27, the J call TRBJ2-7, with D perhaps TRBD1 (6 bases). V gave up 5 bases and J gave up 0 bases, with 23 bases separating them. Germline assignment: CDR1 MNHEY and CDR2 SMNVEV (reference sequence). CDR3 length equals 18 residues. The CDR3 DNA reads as TGTGCCAGCAGTCCGAGACCGCCGGCAGGGGTCAGCTCCTACGAGCAGTACTTC. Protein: CASSPRPPAGVSSYEQYF.

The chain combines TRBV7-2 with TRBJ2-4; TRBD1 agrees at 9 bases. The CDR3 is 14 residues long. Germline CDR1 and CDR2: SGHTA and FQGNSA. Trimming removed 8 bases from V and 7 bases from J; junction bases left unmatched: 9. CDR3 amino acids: CASGITGQGNIQYF. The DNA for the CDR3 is TGTGCCAGCGGCATTACGGGACAGGGCAACATTCAGTACTTC.

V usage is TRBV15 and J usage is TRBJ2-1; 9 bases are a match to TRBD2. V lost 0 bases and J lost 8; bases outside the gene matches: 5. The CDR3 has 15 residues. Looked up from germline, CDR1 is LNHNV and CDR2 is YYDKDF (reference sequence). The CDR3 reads CATSRDHAGGYEQFF. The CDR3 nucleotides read TGTGCCACCAGCAGAGATCACGCGGGAGGGTATGAGCAGTTCTTC.